Included here is one T cell receptor (beta chain) sequence, with context. Its antigen is as yet unknown. The sample is drawn from a study of shared clonotypes between healthy human individuals. Study details: Donors were a couple of women and a few men aged 18 to 49. General study findings and limits: Naive CD4 clonotypes overlapped across a handful of donors at roughly 5.1%.

Measured with immunoSEQ multiplex PCR; TCRdb has only the in-frame clones, and not every one. The sample has tens of thousands of clones, about 61% seen once; the top ten hold approximately 56%. CD8 memory comprised CD45RO+ plus CCR7-negative CD45RA+ TemRA cells. Germline values: CDR1 SGHTA, CDR2 FQGNSA. CDR3 size: 14 residues. After removal of 4 bases from V and 4 bases from J, the junction contained 3 bases not matched to a gene. This chain links TRBV7-2 with TRBJ1-1, with 10 positions matching TRBD1. Sequencing was performed on memory CD8+ T cells sorted from blood. Described subset: CD45RO+ cells pooled with CCR7-negative TemRA cells. The sequence came from a man aged 25 to 45 in good health. The CDR3 DNA reads TGTGCCAGCAGCTGGACAGGGGGGGGCACTGAAGCTTTCTTT. It translates to CASSWTGGGTEAFF.